This note documents a single T cell receptor beta chain sequence. This CDR3 has 16 residues. Trimming removed 4 bases from V and 1 base from J, with 17 bases in between. Looked up from germline, CDR1 is SGHRS and CDR2 is YFSETQ. The sample comes from a study of shared clonotypes between healthy human individuals. Study details: Each donor had three CD4 naive, three CD4 memory, two CD8 naive and one CD8 memory plate.

Profiling relied on immunoSEQ multiplex PCR, and the TCRdb table lists in-frame clones only, not all of them. The top ten hold roughly 0.39% of the sample, which has roughly 2,500,000 clones, 93% seen once. The rearrangement links TRBV5-1 to TRBJ1-1; a weak D match, TRBD1 (6 bases). The sample taken for sequencing was naive CD4+ T cells from PBMCs. The subset: CD45RA+ positively selected. This TCR came from a man aged 18 to 29 in good health. Some clones in this sample may be carry-over from other donors' samples. The CDR3 coding sequence is TGCGCCAGCAGCCCACCGTTGAGGGGGGCGAACACTGAAGCTTTCTTT. Residues: CASSPPLRGANTEAFF.